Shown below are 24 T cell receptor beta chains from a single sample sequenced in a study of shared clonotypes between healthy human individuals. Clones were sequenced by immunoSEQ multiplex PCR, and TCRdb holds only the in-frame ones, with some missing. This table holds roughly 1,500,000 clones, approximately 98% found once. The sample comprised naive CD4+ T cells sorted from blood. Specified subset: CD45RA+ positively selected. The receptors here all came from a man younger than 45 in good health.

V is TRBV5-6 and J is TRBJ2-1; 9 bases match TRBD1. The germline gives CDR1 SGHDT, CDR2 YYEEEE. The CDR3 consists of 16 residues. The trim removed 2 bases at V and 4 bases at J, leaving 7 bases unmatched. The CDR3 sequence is CASSFRDRAIYNEQFF. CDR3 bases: TGTGCCAGCAGCTTCCGGGACAGGGCAATATACAATGAGCAGTTCTTC.

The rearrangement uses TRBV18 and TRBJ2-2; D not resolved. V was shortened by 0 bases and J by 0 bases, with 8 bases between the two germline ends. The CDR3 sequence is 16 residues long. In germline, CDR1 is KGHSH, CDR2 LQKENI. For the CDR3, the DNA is TGTGCCAGCTCACCACCGATAGAAGCGAACACCGGGGAGCTGTTTTTT. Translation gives CASSPPIEANTGELFF.

CDR3 residues: CASSRTDRLEETQYF. As DNA, the CDR3 is TGTGCCAGCAGTCGGACGGACCGATTAGAAGAGACCCAGTACTTC. The chain combines TRBV28 with TRBJ2-5; D ambiguous. Germline lookup yields CDR1 MDHEN and CDR2 SYDVKM. The V end lost 5 bases, the J end lost 3 bases, and 16 bases lay between the germline ends. The CDR3 consists of 15 residues.

The chain's CDR3 is CASNRDSASNQPQHF. The DNA of the CDR3 is TGTGCCAGCAACCGGGACAGTGCTAGCAATCAGCCCCAGCATTTT. The rearrangement links TRBV19 to TRBJ1-5; 7 nucleotides align to TRBD1. Germline V lookup: CDR1 LNHDA, CDR2 SQIVND (reference sequence). This CDR3 comprises 15 residues. Losses at the gene ends were 9 bases for V and 0 bases for J; bases not matched to a gene: 8.

The chain's CDR3 is CASGLVLGGADTQYF. In DNA, the CDR3 is TGTGCTAGTGGTTTGGTACTCGGAGGCGCAGATACGCAGTATTTT. This chain connects TRBV12-5 to TRBJ2-3; a weak D match, TRBD2 (5 bases). The germline V and J ends were trimmed by 0 bases and 4 bases, with 11 bases remaining between them. The CDR3 is made up of 15 amino acids. CDR1 and CDR2 from the germline V gene are LGHNT and FRNRAP.

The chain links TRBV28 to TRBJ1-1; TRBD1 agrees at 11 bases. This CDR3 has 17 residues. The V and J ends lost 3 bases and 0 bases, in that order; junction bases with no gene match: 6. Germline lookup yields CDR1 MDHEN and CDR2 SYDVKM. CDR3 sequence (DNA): TGTGCCAGCAGTTTCCGGACAGGGGGCATTATGAACACTGAAGCTTTCTTT. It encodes CASSFRTGGIMNTEAFF.

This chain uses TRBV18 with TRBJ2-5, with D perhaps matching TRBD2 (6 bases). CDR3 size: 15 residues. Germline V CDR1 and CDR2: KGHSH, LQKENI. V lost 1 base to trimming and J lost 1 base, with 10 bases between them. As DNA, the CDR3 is TGTGCCAGCTCACCACATTTGGGAGGCCAAGAGACCCAGTACTTC. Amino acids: CASSPHLGGQETQYF.

The CDR3 nucleotides are TGTGCCAGCAGTGCGGGACAGGATGGCTACACCTTC. It translates to CASSAGQDGYTF. This sequence joins TRBV6-1 and TRBJ1-2; 8 bases fit TRBD1. CDR3 size: 12 residues. CDR1 is MNHNS and CDR2 is SASEGT in the germline V gene. V lost 4 bases and J lost 6; bases outside the gene matches: 1.

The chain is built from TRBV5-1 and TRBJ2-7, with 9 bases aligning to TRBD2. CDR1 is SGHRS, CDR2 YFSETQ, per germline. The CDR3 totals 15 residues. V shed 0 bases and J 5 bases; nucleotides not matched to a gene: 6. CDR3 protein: CASSLGLAGAHEQYF. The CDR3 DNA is TGCGCCAGCAGCTTGGGTTTAGCGGGAGCCCACGAGCAGTACTTC.

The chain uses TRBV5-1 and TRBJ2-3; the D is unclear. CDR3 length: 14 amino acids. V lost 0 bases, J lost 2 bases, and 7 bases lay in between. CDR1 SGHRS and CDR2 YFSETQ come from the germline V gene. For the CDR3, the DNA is TGCGCCAGCAGCTTGGTCGACTTCACAGATACGCAGTATTTT. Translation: CASSLVDFTDTQYF.

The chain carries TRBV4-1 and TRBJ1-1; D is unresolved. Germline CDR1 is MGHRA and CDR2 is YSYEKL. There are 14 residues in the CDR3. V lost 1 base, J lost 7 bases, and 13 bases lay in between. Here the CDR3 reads CASSQVPLSSEAFF. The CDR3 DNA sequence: TGCGCCAGCAGCCAAGTTCCACTTTCCAGTGAAGCTTTCTTT.

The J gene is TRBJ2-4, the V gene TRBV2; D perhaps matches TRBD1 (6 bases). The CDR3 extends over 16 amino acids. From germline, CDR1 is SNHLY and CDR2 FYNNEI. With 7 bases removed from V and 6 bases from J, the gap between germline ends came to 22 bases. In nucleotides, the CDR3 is TGTGCCAGCAACGAGGGCAGGGGCCCAAGGGGAAACATTCAGTACTTC. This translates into CASNEGRGPRGNIQYF. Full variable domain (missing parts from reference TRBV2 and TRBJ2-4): EPEVTQTPSHQVTQMGQEVILRCVPISNHLYFYWYRQILGQKVEFLVSFYNNEISEKSEIFDDQFSVERPDGSNFTLKIRSTKLEDSAMYFCASNEGRGPRGNIQYFGAGTRLSVL.

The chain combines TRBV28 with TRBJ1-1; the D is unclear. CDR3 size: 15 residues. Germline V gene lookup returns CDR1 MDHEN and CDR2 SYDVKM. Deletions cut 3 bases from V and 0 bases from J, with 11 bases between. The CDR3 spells CASSLEVRVNTEAFF. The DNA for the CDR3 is TGTGCCAGCAGTTTGGAAGTTCGGGTGAACACTGAAGCTTTCTTT.

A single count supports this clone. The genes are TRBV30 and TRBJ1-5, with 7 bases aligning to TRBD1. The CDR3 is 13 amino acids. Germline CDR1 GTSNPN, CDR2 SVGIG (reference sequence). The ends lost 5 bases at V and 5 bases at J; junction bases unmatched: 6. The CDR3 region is CAWSLGGDQPQHF. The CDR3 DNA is TGTGCCTGGTCGTTAGGGGGCGATCAGCCCCAGCATTTT.

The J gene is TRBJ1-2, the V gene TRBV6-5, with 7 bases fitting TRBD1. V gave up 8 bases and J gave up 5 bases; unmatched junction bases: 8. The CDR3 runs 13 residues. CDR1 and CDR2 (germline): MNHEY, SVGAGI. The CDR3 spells CASGGDSRYGYTF. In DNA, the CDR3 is TGTGCCAGCGGCGGGGACAGTCGATATGGCTACACCTTC.

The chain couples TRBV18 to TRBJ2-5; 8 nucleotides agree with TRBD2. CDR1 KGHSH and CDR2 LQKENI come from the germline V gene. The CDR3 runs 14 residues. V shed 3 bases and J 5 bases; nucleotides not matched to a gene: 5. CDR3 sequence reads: CASSPGTSLETQYF. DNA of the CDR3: TGTGCCAGCTCACCCGGGACTAGTTTGGAGACCCAGTACTTC.

The CDR3 is CASTRTDRYRQPQHF. The CDR3 DNA is TGTGCCAGCACCCGAACGGACAGGTACCGTCAGCCCCAGCATTTT. The V gene is TRBV28, the J gene TRBJ1-5; TRBD1 matches 7 bases. Germline V CDR1 and CDR2: MDHEN, SYDVKM. The J segment lost 6 bases and the V segment lost 7 bases, leaving 12 bases of the junction unmatched. This CDR3 comprises 15 residues.

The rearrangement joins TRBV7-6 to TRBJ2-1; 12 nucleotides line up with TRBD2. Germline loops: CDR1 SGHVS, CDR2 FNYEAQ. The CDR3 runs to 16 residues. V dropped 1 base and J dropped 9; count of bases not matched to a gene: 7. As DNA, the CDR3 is TGTGCCAGCAGCTTAGGATTGACTAGCGGGAGAACTGAGCAGTTCTTC. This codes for CASSLGLTSGRTEQFF.

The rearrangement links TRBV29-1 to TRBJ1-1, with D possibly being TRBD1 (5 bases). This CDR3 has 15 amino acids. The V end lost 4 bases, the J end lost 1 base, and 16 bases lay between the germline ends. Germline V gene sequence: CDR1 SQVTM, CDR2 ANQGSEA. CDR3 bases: TGCAGCGTTGGAGGGGATGGAGGAGAGAACACTGAAGCTTTCTTT. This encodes CSVGGDGGENTEAFF.

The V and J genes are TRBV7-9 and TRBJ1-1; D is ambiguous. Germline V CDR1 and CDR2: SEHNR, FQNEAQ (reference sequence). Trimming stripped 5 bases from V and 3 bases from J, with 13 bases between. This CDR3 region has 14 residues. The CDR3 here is CASSPTLSYTEAFF. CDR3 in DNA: TGTGCCAGCAGCCCCACTCTCAGCTACACTGAAGCTTTCTTT.

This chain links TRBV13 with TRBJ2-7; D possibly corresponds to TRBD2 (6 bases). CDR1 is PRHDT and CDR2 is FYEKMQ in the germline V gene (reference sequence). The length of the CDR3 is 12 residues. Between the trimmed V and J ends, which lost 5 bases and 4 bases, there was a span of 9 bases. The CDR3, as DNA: TGTGCCAGCAGCCGACTAGGGTACGAGCAGTACTTC. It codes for CASSRLGYEQYF.

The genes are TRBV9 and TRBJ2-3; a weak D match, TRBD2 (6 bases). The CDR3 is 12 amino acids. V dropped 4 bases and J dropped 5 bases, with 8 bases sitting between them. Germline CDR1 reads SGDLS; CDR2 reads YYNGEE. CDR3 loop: CASSRRGDTQYF. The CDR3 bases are TGTGCCAGCAGCAGGAGGGGAGATACGCAGTATTTT.

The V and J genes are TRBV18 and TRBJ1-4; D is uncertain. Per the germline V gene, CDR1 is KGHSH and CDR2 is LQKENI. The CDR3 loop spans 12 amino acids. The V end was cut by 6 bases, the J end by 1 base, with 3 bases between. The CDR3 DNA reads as TGTGCCAGCTCCCTAACTAATGAAAAACTGTTTTTT. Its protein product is CASSLTNEKLFF.

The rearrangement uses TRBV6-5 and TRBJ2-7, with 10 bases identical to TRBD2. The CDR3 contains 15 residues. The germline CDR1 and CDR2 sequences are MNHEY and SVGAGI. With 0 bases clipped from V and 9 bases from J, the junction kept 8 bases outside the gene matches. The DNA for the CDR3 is TGTGCCAGCAGTTACTCGATGCTAGCGGGAGAAGGGCAGTACTTC. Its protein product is CASSYSMLAGEGQYF.